Only a few counts were recorded for the clone carrying this T cell receptor (beta chain). The sample originates from a study of response to subunit inactivated influenza vaccine. TCRdb recomputed calls from the RT-PCR reads with MiXCR, one row per CDR3 protein. The sample holds roughly 700,000 distinct CDR3 sequences, 15% to 18% seen once. Losses at the gene ends were 5 bases for V and 2 bases for J; bases not matched to a gene: 8. CDR1 and CDR2 (germline): MNHNS, SASEGT. This CDR3 spans 15 amino acids. Sequencing used PBMCs from blood, obtained 11 to 12 days after vaccination. The TCR originated in a man aged 45 to 65 who received an inactivated influenza vaccine. The V gene is TRBV6-1, the J gene TRBJ2-7; 8 nucleotides match TRBD2. The CDR3 loop is CASSPQAGEPYEQYF. The CDR3 bases are TGTGCCAGCAGTCCCCAAGCGGGGGAGCCCTACGAGCAGTACTTC.